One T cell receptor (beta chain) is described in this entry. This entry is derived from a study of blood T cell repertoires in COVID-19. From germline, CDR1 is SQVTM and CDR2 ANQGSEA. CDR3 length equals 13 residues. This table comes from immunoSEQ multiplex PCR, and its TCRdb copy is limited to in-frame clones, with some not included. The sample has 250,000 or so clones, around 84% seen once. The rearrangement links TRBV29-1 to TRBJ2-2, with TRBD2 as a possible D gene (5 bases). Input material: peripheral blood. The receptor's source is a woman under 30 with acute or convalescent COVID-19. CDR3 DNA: TGCGCTGGAGGCAGTCTGAACACCGGGGAGCTGTTTTTT. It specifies CAGGSLNTGELFF.